This paragraph covers one T cell receptor beta chain sequence. Its target is unknown. The PCR employed 60 Vbeta primers together with 13 Jbeta primers. Per the authors' pipeline: A later analysis tallied some 80 million unique TCR beta chains, 8.5 million to 11 million of them shared. TCRdb keeps only in-frame clones here, not all; method: immunoSEQ multiplex PCR. V and J calls and clone size are as listed in that table; D and trimming were resolved from the DNA. The sample holds around 160,000 clones; approximately 71% are singletons and the top ten take about 7.7%. These data come from a study of cytomegalovirus exposure and HLA in healthy donors. Looking at the study overall: Around 80 million unique TCRs from HLA-typed donors were held in an early data release. Whole-study results and caveats: A missense variant in DCLRE1C was later tied to TCR beta V- and J-gene trimming. The sole available immune exposure information was CMV serostatus.

V lost 0 bases and J lost 5, with 11 bases in between. The CDR3 is made up of 14 amino acids. The germline gives CDR1 SGHRS, CDR2 YFSETQ. The chain is built from TRBV5-1 and TRBJ1-1; D not certain. The receptor was derived from a woman aged 40-49 years in good health and CMV-seropositive. Sequenced sample: PBMCs. This CDR3 is CASSLVRDVTEAFF. CDR3 in DNA: TGCGCCAGCAGCTTGGTCCGGGATGTGACTGAAGCTTTCTTT.